The T cell receptor beta chain described here comes from a study of identical twins. This clonotype was observed a handful of times. The V gene end was trimmed by 9 bases and the J gene end by 10 bases; junction bases not matched to a gene: 20. Germline assignment: CDR1 SGHRS and CDR2 YFSETQ. The length of the CDR3 is 17 residues. After template switching added a universal primer site, the resulting cDNA carried unique molecular identifiers. TCRdb re-derived calls from the 5' RACE reads in MiXCR, one entry per CDR3 protein. In the table there are approximately 600,000 distinct CDR3 sequences, less than 9% of which are singletons. These same records also appear under a second study, on yellow fever vaccine responses in identical twins.

The rearrangement links TRBV5-1 to TRBJ2-2, with 11 bases lining up with TRBD1. The sequencing input was PBMCs. This sequence originates from a woman aged 18-30 years in good health. The CDR3: CATAFGSTGTGGPELFF. CDR3 coding DNA: TGCGCCACCGCTTTTGGGAGCACCGGGACAGGGGGACCGGAGCTGTTTTTT.